These 3 T cell receptor beta chains came from one sample sequenced in a study of cytomegalovirus exposure and HLA in healthy donors. The PCR made use of 60 Vbeta and 13 Jbeta primers. Here immunoSEQ multiplex PCR was the method, and the copy in TCRdb shows in-frame clones only, minus some. The data show 150,000 to 200,000 clones, around 81% seen once. The sample was PBMCs. All receptors come from a woman aged 18-29 years in good health and CMV-seropositive.

This rearrangement joins TRBV4-3 to TRBJ1-2; 9 bases agree with TRBD1. CDR1 is LGHNA and CDR2 is YSLEER in the germline V gene. The CDR3 is made up of 15 amino acids. Trimming removed 4 bases from V and 7 bases from J; junction bases left unmatched: 10. The CDR3, as DNA: TGCGCCAGCAGCCGAAATAGGGGACAGGGTGGTGGCTACACCTTC. Its protein is CASSRNRGQGGGYTF.

The chain links TRBV27 to TRBJ2-1; weak D call: TRBD2 (5 bases). The CDR3 is 12 residues long. Germline CDR1 is MNHEY and CDR2 is SMNVEV (reference sequence). V was trimmed by 3 bases and J by 10 bases, leaving 10 bases between them. DNA of the CDR3: TGTGCCAGCAGTTTGGGTGCGGGCGAGCAGTTCTTC. Its protein product is CASSLGAGEQFF.

This clone was observed a handful of times. This sequence joins TRBV7-9 and TRBJ2-2, with D perhaps TRBD2 (6 bases). CDR1 is SEHNR and CDR2 is FQNEAQ in the germline V gene (reference sequence). This CDR3 region has 16 residues. Deletions cut 5 bases from V and 4 bases from J, with 17 bases between. The CDR3 region is CASSQGQQGGTGELFF. CDR3 nucleotides: TGTGCCAGCAGCCAGGGTCAGCAGGGAGGCACCGGGGAGCTGTTTTTT.